A selection of T cell receptor beta chains follows, all from one sample in a study of cytomegalovirus exposure and HLA in healthy donors. Sequenced by immunoSEQ multiplex PCR; TCRdb stores in-frame clones only, minus some. The data hold fewer than 150,000 clones, with 79% observed a single time. The sequenced sample was PBMCs. The receptors were sampled from a man aged 35-49 years in good health and CMV-seropositive. Both conserved end residues are part of each CDR3. D genes are given only for firm matches. A row's size may be missing; if present it is once, few, many or a size class.

DNA	CDR3	D	V	J	size
TGTGCCAGCAGGACAGTCCTAGACACCGGGGAGCTGTTTTTT	CASRTVLDTGELFF	NA	TRBV19	TRBJ2-2	few
TGCAGCGTCCAGGGATACTATGGCTACACCTTC	CSVQGYYGYTF	NA	TRBV29-1	TRBJ1-2	NA
TGTGCCAGCAGTCCCCGGACAGGGGAGAAAGGACAGCCCCAGCATTTT	CASSPRTGEKGQPQHF	TRBD1	TRBV27	TRBJ1-5	NA
TGCAGCGTGGACAGGGGGCGGCGAACTGAAGCTTTCTTT	CSVDRGRRTEAFF	TRBD1	TRBV29-1	TRBJ1-1	NA
TGTGCCAGCGGCCCCTCCTACAATGAGCAGTTCTTC	CASGPSYNEQFF	NA	TRBV27	TRBJ2-1	NA
TGTGCCAGCAGCTTAGTGCGGGGGGCCACTGAAGCTTTCTTT	CASSLVRGATEAFF	NA	TRBV7-8	TRBJ1-1	NA
TGTGCCAGCAGCTCCCGGAGGGGGGGCTCGGACACTGAAGCTTTCTTT	CASSSRRGGSDTEAFF	NA	TRBV11-3	TRBJ1-1	NA
TGTGCCAGCAGTTTCCTGGGGGGGGGCCCGACAGATACGCAGTATTTT	CASSFLGGGPTDTQYF	NA	TRBV28	TRBJ2-3	few
TGTGCCAGCTCACCATATAGACAGGAGAACCATTCACCCCTCCACTTT	CASSPYRQENHSPLHF	NA	TRBV18	TRBJ1-6	NA
TGCAGCGCCCAAGTAGGAGGGAGTCGCACTGAAGCTTTCTTT	CSAQVGGSRTEAFF	NA	TRBV29-1	TRBJ1-1	NA
TGTGCCAGCAGTACCGTTCACAGGGGCGAAAAACTGTTTTTT	CASSTVHRGEKLFF	TRBD1	TRBV28	TRBJ1-4	NA
TGTGCCAGCAGTTTGCGACAGGGGGTATGGCAAGAGACCCAGTACTTC	CASSLRQGVWQETQYF	TRBD1	TRBV27	TRBJ2-5	NA
TGCGCCAGCAGCTTAGGGACAGCTAGCAATCAGCCCCAGCATTTT	CASSLGTASNQPQHF	TRBD1	TRBV5-1	TRBJ1-5	NA
TGTGCCAGCAGTTCCCGGACAGGTCTGGCCTATGGCTACACCTTC	CASSSRTGLAYGYTF	TRBD1	TRBV27	TRBJ1-2	NA
TGTGCCAGCAGCCAAGTGGGGGGAGGTCCTTCCCCGCAGTATTTT	CASSQVGGGPSPQYF	NA	TRBV14	TRBJ2-3	NA
TGTGCCAGCAGTTACAGCCAGCGGGAGTATGTCGAGCAGTACTTC	CASSYSQREYVEQYF	TRBD2	TRBV6-5	TRBJ2-7	NA
TGTGCCAGCAGTGAAGCGTTAGCGGAAAAAAGGGGTGAGCAGTTCTTC	CASSEALAEKRGEQFF	NA	TRBV6-1	TRBJ2-1	NA
TGTGCCAGCAGGCCGACAGGGGGCGCGTGGAACACTGAAGCTTTCTTT	CASRPTGGAWNTEAFF	TRBD1	TRBV28	TRBJ1-1	NA
TGCGCCAGCAGCGGGGGGGCTGCTAATGAAAAACTGTTTTTT	CASSGGAANEKLFF	NA	TRBV5-1	TRBJ1-4	NA
TGTGCCAGCAGAAGCAGGGCGGGGTCCTACGAGCAGTACTTC	CASRSRAGSYEQYF	NA	TRBV27	TRBJ2-7	NA
TGTGCCAGCAGCTCCTTGGGACAGGGGGGGAACACTGAAGCTTTCTTT	CASSSLGQGGNTEAFF	TRBD1	TRBV4-2	TRBJ1-1	NA
TGTGCCAGCAGCTTGCGGGCCAGAATAACAGATACGCAGTATTTT	CASSLRARITDTQYF	NA	TRBV7-2	TRBJ2-3	NA
TGTGCCAGCTCACCGCGCCGGGACAGTGGGGTCTATGGCTACACCTTC	CASSPRRDSGVYGYTF	TRBD1	TRBV18	TRBJ1-2	NA
TGTGCCAGCAGCTTACAGCAGCGTAGCTGGTCTGGGGCCAACGTCCTGACTTTC	CASSLQQRSWSGANVLTF	NA	TRBV7-6	TRBJ2-6	NA
TGTGCCAGCAGTACTACGGGACAGCGGTACTATGGCTACACCTTC	CASSTTGQRYYGYTF	TRBD1	TRBV6-5	TRBJ1-2	NA
TGCGCCAGCAGCCCAGACACCAGTACTAGTACTGAGCAGTTCTTC	CASSPDTSTSTEQFF	NA	TRBV5-1	TRBJ2-1	NA
TGTGCCAGCAGTTTGACAGGTTCGTTTCGCACTGAAGCTTTCTTT	CASSLTGSFRTEAFF	NA	TRBV28	TRBJ1-1	few
TGTGCCAGCACCGCGCAGGGACAGGGAACCTACGAGCAGTACTTC	CASTAQGQGTYEQYF	TRBD1	TRBV5-6	TRBJ2-7	NA
TGTGCCAGCAGGGACTCGACATTTTACGAGCAGTACTTC	CASRDSTFYEQYF	NA	TRBV6-1	TRBJ2-7	NA